The following is a T cell receptor (beta chain) sequence with its context. What it binds is not known. V shed 6 bases, J shed 6 bases, and the junction held 2 bases outside the gene matches. Germline-derived CDR1 and CDR2 are ENHRY and SYGVKD. The CDR3 consists of 13 residues. This entry belongs to a study of cytomegalovirus exposure and HLA in healthy donors. The PCR employed 60 Vbeta primers together with 13 Jbeta primers. TCRdb keeps only in-frame clones here, not all; method: immunoSEQ multiplex PCR. The table lists over 95,000 clones, about 76% of them singletons. Study-level points and caveats: An observed cluster of highly shared sequence variants was recorded as a likely sequencing artifact. With further analysis later on, most CMV-associated TCR beta chains appeared HLA-restricted.

The sample consisted of PBMCs. The V and J genes are TRBV10-3 and TRBJ1-6, with 7 positions matching TRBD1. The source is a woman in her thirties or forties in good health and CMV-seropositive. CDR3 region: CAIRAGGNSPLHF. Written as DNA, the CDR3 is TGTGCCATCAGGGCAGGGGGTAATTCACCCCTCCACTTT.